This TCR beta chain was sequenced for a study of beta chain features in type 1 diabetes. Study-level background: All samples yielded around 98,000,000 examined sorted cells. Study-level points and caveats: Shortening of TCRB CDR3s, moderate but significant, appeared in all four CD4+ subsets of Type 1 diabetes patients. A closer apparent resemblance between naive, central memory and Treg TCRB repertoires was seen in patients than in healthy donors. HLA effects on TCRB rearrangement stayed unresolved here.

The germline CDR1 and CDR2 sequences are KGHSH and LQKENI. The CDR3 is made up of 15 amino acids. V lost 3 bases, J lost 15 bases, and 16 bases stayed unmatched. This clone has a handful of counts. No antigen is known for it. Sequencing targeted expressed TCRB transcripts, as all isolated RNA had been reverse transcribed. Method: immunoSEQ multiplex PCR; TCRdb's copy keeps in-frame clones and lacks some. Counted here are roughly 250,000 clones, about a fifth occurring once; the ten biggest clones make up 0.028%. The sequence came from a middle-aged woman with type 1 diabetes. Sequencing was done on a sample of naive CD4+ T cells from blood. This chain joins TRBV18 and TRBJ2-4; 8 nucleotides match TRBD2. The CDR3 region is CASSPGEAGLVPPYF. The CDR3 DNA reads as TGTGCCAGCTCACCGGGCGAGGCGGGACTAGTGCCCCCGTACTTC.